These 9 T cell receptor beta chains share one sample of origin, sequenced in a study of response to subunit inactivated influenza vaccine. TCRdb itself ran the RT-PCR reads through MiXCR, one entry per CDR3 protein. The sample consists of over 750,000 distinct CDR3 sequences, around 21% of them appearing once. The sequenced sample was PBMCs from blood, obtained more than 4 days after vaccination. The source of these receptors is a man between 45 and 60 years old who received an inactivated influenza vaccine.

Many counts were recorded for this clonotype. The chain combines TRBV6-6 with TRBJ2-7, with no clear D. Germline CDR1 and CDR2: MNHNY and SVGAGI (reference sequence). The CDR3 length is 11 residues. With 2 bases removed from V and 6 bases from J, the gap between germline ends came to 5 bases. The CDR3 protein is CASSYASEQYF. In DNA form, the CDR3 reads TGTGCCAGCAGTTACGCCAGCGAGCAGTACTTC.

A few counts support this clonotype. The V call is TRBV19, the J call TRBJ2-1, with TRBD2 identical over 7 bases. Germline CDR1 reads LNHDA; CDR2 reads SQIVND (reference sequence). Trimming took 1 base from V and 4 from J; bases not matched to a gene: 4. The CDR3 length is 15 residues. The chain's CDR3 is CASSIGGSGYNEQFF. CDR3 coding DNA: TGTGCCAGTAGTATAGGCGGGAGCGGATACAATGAGCAGTTCTTC. Together with reference TRBV19 and TRBJ2-1, the CDR3 gives the full variable domain: DGGITQSPKYLFRKEGQNVTLSCEQNLNHDAMYWYRQDPGQGLRLIYYSQIVNDFQKGDIAEGYSVSREKKESFPLTVTSAQKNPTAFYLCASSIGGSGYNEQFFGPGTRLTVL.

The chain recombines TRBV4-2 with TRBJ2-5, with D unclear. The CDR3 totals 16 residues. Germline V gene lookup returns CDR1 LGHNA and CDR2 YNFKEQ. Trimming removed 2 bases at V and 5 bases at J, with 18 bases between. The CDR3 spells CASSQNRALDGETQYF. CDR3 sequence (DNA): TGTGCCAGCAGCCAAAACCGGGCCTTAGATGGGGAGACCCAGTACTTC.

J is TRBJ2-2 and V is TRBV20-1; 11 nucleotides match TRBD2. The CDR3 loop spans 17 amino acids. Germline-derived CDR1 and CDR2 are DFQATT and SNEGSKA (reference sequence). Unmatched junction bases numbered 4, after V lost 0 bases and J lost 1 base. The CDR3 DNA follows: TGCAGTGCTAGAGATAGGCTAGCGGGAGGGAACACCGGGGAGCTGTTTTTT. It translates to CSARDRLAGGNTGELFF.

This clonotype turned up a few times. V usage is TRBV7-2 and J usage is TRBJ2-7; D is unclear. Germline CDR1 reads SGHTA; CDR2 reads FQGNSA. Trimming cost V 3 bases and J 3 bases, with 12 bases left between them. This CDR3 is 14 amino acids long. CDR3 loop: CASSFSGPYYEQYF. As DNA, the CDR3 is TGTGCCAGCAGCTTTTCTGGACCTTACTACGAGCAGTACTTC.

The chain employs TRBV5-1 and TRBJ2-5; TRBD2 aligns across 11 bases. This CDR3 region has 17 residues. With V trimmed by 2 bases and J by 1 base, 7 bases remained unmatched. Germline V lookup: CDR1 SGHRS, CDR2 YFSETQ. CDR3 coding DNA: TGCGCCAGCAGCTTCACTAGCGGGAGAACACTCCAAGAGACCCAGTACTTC. This gives the protein CASSFTSGRTLQETQYF.

V and J are TRBV5-1 and TRBJ2-5, with D possibly TRBD1 on 6 matching bases. Germline lookup yields CDR1 SGHRS and CDR2 YFSETQ. The CDR3 sequence is 15 residues long. Trimming stripped 6 bases from V and 0 bases from J, with 15 bases between. Here the CDR3 reads CASKGKGEYQETQYF. CDR3 DNA sequence: TGCGCCAGCAAAGGTAAGGGGGAGTACCAAGAGACCCAGTACTTC.

The V gene is TRBV12-3 or TRBV12-4, the J gene TRBJ2-2, with D possibly TRBD2 on 5 matching bases. V was trimmed by 11 bases and J by 7 bases, leaving 14 bases between them. The CDR3 is made up of 12 amino acids. The CDR3 region is CAARVPGGELFF. CDR3 DNA sequence: TGTGCCGCGAGGGTACCGGGCGGGGAGCTGTTTTTT.

This chain joins TRBV18 and TRBJ1-1; D not resolved. The V end lost 8 bases, the J end lost 2 bases, and 12 bases lay between the germline ends. Germline lookup yields CDR1 KGHSH and CDR2 LQKENI. CDR3 length equals 13 residues. CDR3 sequence reads: CASRANVNTEAFF. CDR3 in DNA: TGTGCCAGCCGGGCCAACGTAAACACTGAAGCTTTCTTT.